This TCR beta chain was captured in a study of post-analysis software for immune sequencing data (dated by TCRdb to 2014 to 2015). The study in broad terms: Recorded disease courses included relapsing-remitting, secondary progressive and progressive-relapsing multiple sclerosis, with some patients lacking subtype annotation. The multiple sclerosis patient repertoires were compared with about a dozen previously published healthy control repertoires from donors aged about 6 to 26 years. A subset of samples was prepared in parallel using single-end sample barcoding, then pooled and co-amplified after Illumina adapter ligation. Broader findings and caveats from the paper: Patients showed significantly higher frequencies than controls for several TRBV segments, among them TRBV5-6, TRBV5-1 and TRBV20-1. The multiple sclerosis patient group was slightly younger than the control group. Significantly lower normalized Chao1 diversity was found in multiple sclerosis patients than in controls, suggesting substantial peripheral T-cell clonal expansion. When samples were clustered directly using the F measure, samples prepared in the same batch co-clustered strongly, which prompted a batch-effect correction.

Deletion took 3 bases off V and 1 base off J, with a span of 11 bases between the germline ends. CDR1 and CDR2 are read off the germline V gene (reference sequence) as DFQATT and SNEGSKA. Including cysteine and phenylalanine, the CDR3 has 14 amino acids. Only the CDR3 region is kept as DNA, spanning 42 bases read in frame from base 1. This clonotype has more than one count but fewer than ten. Its antigen has not been determined. No much larger clone is present one base from it, and per-base qualities are unavailable. TCR beta repertoires were profiled from peripheral blood of roughly 13 young patients with multiple sclerosis to demonstrate the VDJtools post-analysis software. The multiple sclerosis patients were children and adolescents between about 6 and 16 years of age. Library preparation was by PCR. TCRdb records Illumina HiSeq 2500 as the sequencer. To reduce PCR and sequencing biases, unique molecular identifiers were built into the TCR beta cDNA libraries. Every 1 to 10 million input T cells yielded approximately 500,000 cDNA molecules, meaning each molecule approximated one T cell. The patient libraries were prepared and sequenced with the same protocol used for the earlier healthy control dataset. Within a given batch, samples were prepared together, multiplexed and sequenced on the same HiSeq lane. In the source study's methods: MIGEC handled the raw barcoded reads, throwing out single-read molecular identifier groups before consensus assembly and CDR3 extraction. Clonotype tables were post-analysed with VDJtools, normalizing diversity by down-sampling all datasets to the smallest sample size. In repertoire overlap clustering, CDR3 amino acid sequences, but not nucleotide sequences, were matched to correct batch-related cross-sample contamination. Starting from the raw public reads, TCRdb applied fastp trimming at Q25, assembled clones with MiXCR and retained in-frame beta chains. Under each unique CDR3 protein, matching rows form one entry showing the most common genes and DNA. Here the V and J calls rest on TCRdb's processing, not on the authors' analysis. The sample table contains roughly 730,000 distinct CDR3 sequences; only one count was recorded for just under 30% of them. 0.55% to 0.65% of the sample goes to the ten largest clones.

This TCR was sampled from a girl aged 5-17 years with multiple sclerosis. Sequencing input: blood. The V and J genes are TRBV20-1 and TRBJ2-3; the D gene is not confidently resolved. The CDR3 has the sequence CSASSAVRTDTQYF. The DNA sequence is TGCAGTGCTAGTAGTGCGGTACGCACAGATACGCAGTATTTT.